This TCR beta chain appears in the sequencing data of a study of CD8 T cells in ankylosing spondylitis. V lost 0 bases and J lost 6, with 6 bases in between. CDR1 is LGHNA and CDR2 is YSLEER in the germline V gene. This CDR3 is 13 amino acids long. Study-wide findings and caveats: Apparently characteristic of ankylosing spondylitis blood was a TCR beta motif (eight highly homologous variants). The clones that were linked to disease were reported to be significantly enriched in matched synovial fluid samples from ankylosing spondylitis patients.

This clonotype was counted only a few times. Its target is not known. Preparation of TCR beta libraries was done by quantitative 5'-RACE with molecular barcodes. TCRdb passed the 5' RACE reads through MiXCR, listing each CDR3 protein once. The sample lists under 250,000 distinct CDR3 sequences, 8% to 10% occurring once. The source is a female donor with ankylosing spondylitis or in good health (not recorded which). This chain connects TRBV4-3 to TRBJ1-5; D is unresolved. The sequenced material came from blood, either unsorted or a sorted T cell fraction (not recorded which). The CDR3 here is CASSQDRGQPQHF. The DNA for the CDR3 is TGCGCCAGCAGCCAAGATCGGGGTCAGCCCCAGCATTTT.